The TCR beta chain under discussion was sequenced for a study of T cell responses to AZD1222 COVID-19 vaccine. The study's findings and limits: Donors in the cohort were predominantly white British and more often female, and clonal diversity was possibly underestimated. CD4 TCRs covered the whole spike, strongest at regions 160-218 and 743-854.

Germline V gene sequence: CDR1 LNHNV, CDR2 YYDKDF (reference sequence). CDR3 length equals 15 residues. Deletions cut 5 bases from V and 7 bases from J, with 20 bases between. The method was immunoSEQ multiplex PCR; TCRdb's version includes in-frame clones alone and lacks a portion of them. The sample lists 110,000 to 150,000 clones; approximately 89% were seen once. Of note for this clone: Its antigen is currently unknown.

The chain is built from TRBV15 and TRBJ1-1; D not certain. The clonotype comes from an adult in good health. Source: peripheral blood, taken on day 0 of AZD1222 vaccination. Written as DNA, the CDR3 is TGTGCCACCAGCGCTCGGACCCCCTTCTCGGGTGAAGCTTTCTTT. Protein: CATSARTPFSGEAFF.